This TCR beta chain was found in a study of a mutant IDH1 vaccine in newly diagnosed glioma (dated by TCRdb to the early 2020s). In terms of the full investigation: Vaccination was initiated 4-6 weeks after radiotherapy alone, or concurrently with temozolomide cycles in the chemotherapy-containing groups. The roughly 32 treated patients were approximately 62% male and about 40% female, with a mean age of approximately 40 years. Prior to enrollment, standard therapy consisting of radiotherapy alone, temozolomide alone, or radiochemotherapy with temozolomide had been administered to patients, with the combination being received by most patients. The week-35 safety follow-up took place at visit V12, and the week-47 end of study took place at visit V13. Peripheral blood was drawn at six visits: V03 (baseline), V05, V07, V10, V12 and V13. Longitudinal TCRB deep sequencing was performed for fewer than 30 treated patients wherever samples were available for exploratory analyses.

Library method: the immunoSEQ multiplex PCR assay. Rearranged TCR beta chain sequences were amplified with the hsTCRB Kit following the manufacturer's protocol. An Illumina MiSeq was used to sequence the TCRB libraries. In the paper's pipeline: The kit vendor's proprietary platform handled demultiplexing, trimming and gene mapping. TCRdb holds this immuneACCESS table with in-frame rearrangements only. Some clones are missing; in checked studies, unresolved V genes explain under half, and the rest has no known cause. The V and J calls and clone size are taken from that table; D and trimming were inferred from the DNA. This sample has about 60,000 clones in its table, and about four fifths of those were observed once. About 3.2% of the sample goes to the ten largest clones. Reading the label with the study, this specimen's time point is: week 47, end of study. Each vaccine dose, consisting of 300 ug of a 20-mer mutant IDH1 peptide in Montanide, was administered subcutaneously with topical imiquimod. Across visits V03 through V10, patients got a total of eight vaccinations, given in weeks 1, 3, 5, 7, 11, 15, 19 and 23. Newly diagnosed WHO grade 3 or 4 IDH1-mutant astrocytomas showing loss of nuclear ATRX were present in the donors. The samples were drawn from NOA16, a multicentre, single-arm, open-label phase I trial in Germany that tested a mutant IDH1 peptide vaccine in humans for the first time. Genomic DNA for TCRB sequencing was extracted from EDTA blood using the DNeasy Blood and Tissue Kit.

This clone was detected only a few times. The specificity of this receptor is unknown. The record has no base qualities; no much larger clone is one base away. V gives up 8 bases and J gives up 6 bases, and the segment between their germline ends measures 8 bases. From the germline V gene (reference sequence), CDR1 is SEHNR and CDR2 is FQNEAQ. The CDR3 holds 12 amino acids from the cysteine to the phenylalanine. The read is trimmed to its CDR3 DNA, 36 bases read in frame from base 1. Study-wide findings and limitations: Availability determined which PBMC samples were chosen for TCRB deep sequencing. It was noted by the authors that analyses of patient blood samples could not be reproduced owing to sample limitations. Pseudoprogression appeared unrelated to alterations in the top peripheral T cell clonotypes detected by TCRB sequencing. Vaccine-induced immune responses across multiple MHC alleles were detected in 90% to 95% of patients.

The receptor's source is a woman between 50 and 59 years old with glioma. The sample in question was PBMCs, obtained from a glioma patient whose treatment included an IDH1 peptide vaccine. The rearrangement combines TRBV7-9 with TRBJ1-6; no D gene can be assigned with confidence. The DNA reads TGTGCCAGCGCCAAGGGTAATTCACCCCTCCACTTT. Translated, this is CASAKGNSPLHF.